The following is a T cell receptor (beta chain) sequence with its context. This sample is drawn from a study of CD8 T cells in Susac syndrome. Study at large: Treatment at blood withdrawal was none, corticosteroids, or intravenous immunoglobulin alone in Susac syndrome patients.

With random hexamers, reverse transcription was performed on about 0.5 to 1 ug of RNA. TCR beta CDR3 was amplified by immunoSEQ multiplex PCR. This amplification extended across 54 Vbeta and 13 Jbeta segments. TCRdb re-analysed the immunoSEQ multiplex PCR reads in MiXCR, keeping a single row per CDR3 protein. The sample comprises under 150,000 distinct CDR3 sequences, approximately 96% of which are singletons, and approximately 0.08% rests with the top ten. In blood CD8+ and CD4+ T cells, TCR beta underwent sequencing. Germline V gene lookup returns CDR1 SNHLY and CDR2 FYNNEI. The CDR3 has 14 amino acids. V lost 4 bases and J lost 5, with 11 bases in between.

This TCR derives from a human donor with Susac syndrome. The chain joins TRBV2 to TRBJ2-2, with unresolved D. Sequencing input: CD4+ T cells from PBMCs. CDR3 DNA sequence: TGTGCCAGCAGTGTCGATACACTGACCGGGGAGCTGTTTTTT. This sequence encodes CASSVDTLTGELFF.